This TCR beta chain was observed in a study of T cell responses to AZD1222 COVID-19 vaccine. Across the study: Second-dose recipients at about 4 or about 12 weeks were treated as one pooled group.

Looked up from germline, CDR1 is SGDLS and CDR2 is YYNGEE. Trimming cost V 4 bases and J 5 bases, with 13 bases left between them. The CDR3 extends over 14 amino acids. The repertoire was sequenced with immunoSEQ multiplex PCR; TCRdb's copy has only in-frame clones and lacks some. The table records tens of thousands of clones, 90% of them present only once. Study outcomes and limitations: There were repertoire samples only from the period after the peak T cell response. Mapped onto spike, vaccine-associated CD4 TCRs spanned it and were dominant at 160-218 and 743-854.

On this clone: Its antigen is not known.

The starting material was peripheral blood, obtained on day 0 of AZD1222 vaccination. The receptor was derived from an adult in good health. The rearrangement uses TRBV9 and TRBJ1-3; no definite D call. The CDR3 DNA reads as TGTGCCAGCAGCCAAATCTCGACCAGAAACACCATATATTTT. Protein product: CASSQISTRNTIYF.